This T cell receptor (beta chain) was sequenced during a study of CD8+ T cells in alopecia areata. This CDR3 has 11 amino acids. Germline V gives CDR1 SGHAT, CDR2 FQNNGV. V lost 1 base, J lost 9 bases, and 4 bases lay in between. On this clone: The sample holds other DNA sequences that translate to the same CDR3.

Sequencing templates came from extracted RNA that was reverse transcribed into cDNA. The method was immunoSEQ multiplex PCR; TCRdb's version includes in-frame clones alone and lacks a portion of them. The table shows some 150,000 clones, with 45% to 60% occurring only once. Sequencing was performed on CD8+ T cells sorted from blood, taken at week 0. The chain recombines TRBV11-2 with TRBJ2-1; D not certain. This TCR derives from a human donor with alopecia areata. The CDR3, as DNA: TGTGCCAGCAGCTTAGGCCGTGAGCAGTTCTTC. Its translation: CASSLGREQFF. Full variable domain (rest looked up from reference TRBV11-2 and TRBJ2-1): EAGVAQSPRYKIIEKRQSVAFWCNPISGHATLYWYQQILGQGPKLLIQFQNNGVVDDSQLPKDRFSAERLKGVDSTLKIQPAKLEDSAVYLCASSLGREQFFGPGTRLTVL.